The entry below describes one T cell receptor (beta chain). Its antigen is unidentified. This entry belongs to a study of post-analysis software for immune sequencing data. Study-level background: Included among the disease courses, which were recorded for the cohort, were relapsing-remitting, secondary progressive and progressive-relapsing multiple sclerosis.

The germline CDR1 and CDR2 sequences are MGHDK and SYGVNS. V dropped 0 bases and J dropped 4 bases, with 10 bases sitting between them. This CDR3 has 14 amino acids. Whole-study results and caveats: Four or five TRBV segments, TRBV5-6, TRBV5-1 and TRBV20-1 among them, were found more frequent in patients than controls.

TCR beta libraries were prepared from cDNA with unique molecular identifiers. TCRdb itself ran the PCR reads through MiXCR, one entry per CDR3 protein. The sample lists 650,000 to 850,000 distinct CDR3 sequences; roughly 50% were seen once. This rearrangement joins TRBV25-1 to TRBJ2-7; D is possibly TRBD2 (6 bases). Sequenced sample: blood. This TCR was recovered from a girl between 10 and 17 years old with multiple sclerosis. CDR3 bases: TGTGCCAGCAGTGAATATGGGGGGATTTACGAGCAGTACTTC. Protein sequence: CASSEYGGIYEQYF.